The sequence of this T cell receptor beta chain was determined in a study of glioma-infiltrating T cells after dendritic cell vaccination. Study-wide context: Patients received three intradermal dendritic cell vaccine injections at biweekly intervals.

The time point: after dendritic cell vaccination, including at tumor progression/relapse. The ends lost 2 bases at V and 2 bases at J; junction bases unmatched: 10. This CDR3 comprises 18 residues. Germline-derived CDR1 and CDR2 are SGHTA and FQGNSA. The method was immunoSEQ multiplex PCR; TCRdb's version includes in-frame clones alone and lacks a portion of them. This table has more than 9,000 clones, 81% appearing once. The V call is TRBV7-2, the J call TRBJ2-7, with 12 bases that match TRBD2. This clonotype originated in a human donor with glioblastoma. Sequenced here: blood, sampled after dendritic cell vaccination. In DNA form, the CDR3 reads TGTGCCAGCAGCTTACCTAACCAAGGACTAGCGGGAACCTACGAGCAGTACTTC. Its protein product is CASSLPNQGLAGTYEQYF.